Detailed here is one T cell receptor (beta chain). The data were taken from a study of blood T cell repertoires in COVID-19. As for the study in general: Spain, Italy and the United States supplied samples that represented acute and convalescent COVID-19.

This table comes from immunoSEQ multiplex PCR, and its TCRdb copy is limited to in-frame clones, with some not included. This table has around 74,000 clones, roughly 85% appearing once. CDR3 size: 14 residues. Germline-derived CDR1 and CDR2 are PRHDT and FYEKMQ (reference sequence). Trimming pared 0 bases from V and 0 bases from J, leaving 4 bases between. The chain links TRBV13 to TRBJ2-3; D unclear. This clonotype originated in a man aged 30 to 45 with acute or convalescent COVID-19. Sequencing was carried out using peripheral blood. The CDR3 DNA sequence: TGTGCCAGCAGCTTAGGCCTCAGCACAGATACGCAGTATTTT. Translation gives CASSLGLSTDTQYF.